What follows are 14 T cell receptor beta chains derived from one specimen sequenced in a study of cytomegalovirus exposure and HLA in healthy donors. The PCR contained 60 Vbeta and 13 Jbeta primers. Only in-frame clones appear in the TCRdb table, and some are missing; sequencing was by immunoSEQ multiplex PCR. The sample lists roughly 200,000 clones; around 84% were seen once. The sequenced material came from PBMCs. The receptors stem from a middle-aged man in good health and CMV-seropositive.

The V and J genes are TRBV5-4 and TRBJ2-3; D uncertain. Germline V gene lookup returns CDR1 SGHNT and CDR2 YYREEE (reference sequence). The V end lost 4 bases, the J end lost 7 bases, and 13 bases lay between the germline ends. There are 13 residues in the CDR3. The CDR3 region is CASSRVGDNTQYF. The CDR3 coding sequence is TGTGCCAGCAGCCGGGTCGGAGATAATACGCAGTATTTT.

The rearrangement joins TRBV11-2 to TRBJ2-2, with 8 bases identical to TRBD2. The CDR3 runs 15 residues. Trimming cost V 2 bases and J 5 bases; bases outside gene matches: 4. CDR1 and CDR2 (germline): SGHAT, FQNNGV. CDR3 sequence (DNA): TGTGCCAGCAGCTTACTGACGGGGGGGACCGGGGAGCTGTTTTTT. Protein sequence: CASSLLTGGTGELFF.

The rearrangement uses TRBV27 and TRBJ2-1, with 8 bases lining up with TRBD1. CDR3 length: 16 residues. V trimming: 2 bases; J trimming: 7 bases; junction bases outside the gene matches: 10. CDR1 MNHEY and CDR2 SMNVEV come from the germline V gene (reference sequence). CDR3 in amino acids: CASSLVVRGLANEQFF. In DNA form, the CDR3 reads TGTGCCAGCAGTTTAGTAGTCAGGGGGCTGGCGAATGAGCAGTTCTTC.

The chain employs TRBV6-5 and TRBJ1-5, with TRBD1 as a possible D gene (6 bases). Germline CDR1 MNHEY, CDR2 SVGAGI. This CDR3 region has 15 residues. V was cut by 4 bases and J by 4 bases, with 14 bases left in between. CDR3 sequence: CASSLQGFPNQPQHF. CDR3 in DNA: TGTGCCAGCAGTTTACAGGGTTTCCCTAATCAGCCCCAGCATTTT.

This chain joins TRBV11-2 and TRBJ2-3; 8 bases line up with TRBD1. Germline V lookup: CDR1 SGHAT, CDR2 FQNNGV. Trimming took 5 bases from V and 0 from J; bases not matched to a gene: 7. The CDR3 has 16 amino acids. The CDR3 bases are TGTGCCAGCAGCCCAGGGGGCGGTTCTAGCACAGATACGCAGTATTTT. It codes for CASSPGGGSSTDTQYF. Full variable domain (rest looked up from reference TRBV11-2 and TRBJ2-3): EAGVAQSPRYKIIEKRQSVAFWCNPISGHATLYWYQQILGQGPKLLIQFQNNGVVDDSQLPKDRFSAERLKGVDSTLKIQPAKLEDSAVYLCASSPGGGSSTDTQYFGPGTRLTVL.

This clone was seen just once. The chain is built from TRBV4-3 and TRBJ1-5; TRBD1 might be the D (5 bases). The CDR3 has 14 residues. CDR1 is LGHNA, CDR2 YSLEER, per germline. Deletions cut 2 bases from V and 6 bases from J, with 11 bases between. The CDR3 sequence is CASSQTTGLQPQHF. For the CDR3, the DNA is TGCGCCAGCAGCCAAACGACGGGACTTCAGCCCCAGCATTTT.

In its sample, this clone was seen once. This chain connects TRBV12-5 to TRBJ1-2; D may be TRBD1 (5 bases). Trimming took off 4 bases at V and 3 bases at J, with 18 bases between the two ends. Germline lookup yields CDR1 LGHNT and CDR2 FRNRAP. There are 16 residues in the CDR3. CDR3 sequence reads: CASGSPGEGLDYGYTF. CDR3 sequence (DNA): TGTGCTAGTGGTTCCCCGGGGGAGGGTCTGGACTATGGCTACACCTTC.

The chain carries TRBV5-6 and TRBJ2-7; the D gene is possibly TRBD1 (5 bases). The CDR3 totals 19 residues. Germline CDR1 is SGHDT and CDR2 is YYEEEE. V was shortened by 4 bases and J by 3 bases, with 29 bases between the two germline ends. In DNA, the CDR3 is TGTGCCAGCAGCGAATCTGGTCTTGGCTGGGGCCGGATCAACTACGAGCAGTACTTC. This encodes CASSESGLGWGRINYEQYF.

The chain is built from TRBV4-1 and TRBJ2-7; TRBD2 matches 10 bases. CDR1 is MGHRA, CDR2 YSYEKL, per germline. This CDR3 comprises 15 residues. The V segment lost 0 bases and the J segment 3 bases; nucleotides outside the gene matches: 2. CDR3: CASSQEASGSYEQYF. The CDR3 DNA sequence: TGCGCCAGCAGCCAAGAAGCTAGCGGGAGCTACGAGCAGTACTTC.

The rearrangement joins TRBV6-6 to TRBJ2-2; D is unresolved. Germline loops: CDR1 MNHNY, CDR2 SVGAGI (reference sequence). Trimming took 6 bases from V and 4 from J, leaving 9 bases between them. The CDR3 length is 13 residues. The CDR3 bases are TGTGCCAGCAGACTATCGGGCACCGGGGAGCTGTTTTTT. Encoded protein: CASRLSGTGELFF.

V usage is TRBV7-2 and J usage is TRBJ2-3; 9 positions match TRBD2. Trimming took 0 bases from V and 5 from J; bases not matched to a gene: 12. From germline, CDR1 is SGHTA and CDR2 FQGNSA. CDR3 size: 18 residues. The CDR3 here is CASSLALRSSGTIDTQYF. The CDR3 nucleotides are TGTGCCAGCAGCTTAGCGTTAAGGTCTAGCGGGACTATAGATACGCAGTATTTT.

This clone was detected once. The chain combines TRBV15 with TRBJ2-3, with 15 bases aligning to TRBD2. The V gene's germline CDR1 is LNHNV and CDR2 YYDKDF (reference sequence). The CDR3 runs 16 residues. The V segment lost 1 base and the J segment 6 bases; nucleotides outside the gene matches: 2. The CDR3 reads CATSRGTSGGEDTQYF. In DNA form, the CDR3 reads TGTGCCACCAGCAGAGGGACTAGCGGGGGGGAGGATACGCAGTATTTT.

V gene TRBV28 combines with J gene TRBJ2-3; 7 nucleotides line up with TRBD2. With 5 bases clipped from V and 5 bases from J, the junction kept 10 bases outside the gene matches. The CDR3 runs 15 residues. The V gene's germline CDR1 is MDHEN and CDR2 SYDVKM. The CDR3: CASSPFAGVGDTQYF. Here the CDR3 DNA reads TGTGCCAGCAGTCCCTTTGCGGGAGTGGGAGATACGCAGTATTTT. Full variable domain (remainder filled in from reference TRBV28 and TRBJ2-3): DVKVTQSSRYLVKRTGEKVFLECVQDMDHENMFWYRQDPGLGLRLIYFSYDVKMKEKGDIPEGYSVSREKKERFSLILESASTNQTSMYLCASSPFAGVGDTQYFGPGTRLTVL.

As to this clone: A junction boundary mismatches the germline segment, possibly from a read error. The V and J genes are TRBV4-2 and TRBJ2-3, with 14 positions matching TRBD2. The CDR3 runs 17 residues. Germline V lookup: CDR1 LGHNA, CDR2 YNFKEQ. CDR3 in amino acids: CASSQVGTSGSSDTQDF. The CDR3 region has the DNA TGTGCCAGCAGCCAAGTCGGGACTAGCGGGAGTTCAGATACGCAGGATTTT.